Sequencing of this T cell receptor (beta chain) was carried out in a study of T-cell memory formation after mild COVID-19. Across the whole study: The study found TCR clusters largely donor specific.

Whole-study findings and limits: Cross-reactive memory seemingly joined, as some responding clones were found in pre-infection memory. CD4+ clones that contracted lay mainly in CM and EM; CD8+ ones lay in EMRA.

A note on this clonotype: The antigen is not known.

Constant-segment primers and 5'RACE yielded cDNA libraries for TCR alpha and TCR beta, each carrying sample barcodes and UMIs. One entry per CDR3 protein results from TCRdb running MiXCR on the 5' RACE reads. This repertoire shows about 540,000 distinct CDR3 sequences, roughly 20% found once; its top ten account for under 15%. The sample was PBMCs or a T cell subset sorted from them (not recorded which). This TCR was recovered from an adult woman who had mild COVID-19 (a few samples of this study predate the infection). Cell type and time point are not known.

This chain's CDR3 is CASSSRGIEAFF. Here the CDR3 DNA reads TGTGCCAGCAGCAGCCGGGGGATTGAAGCTTTCTTT. V is TRBV5-4 and J is TRBJ1-1; maybe TRBD1 (5 bases). The V and J ends lost 4 bases and 7 bases respectively, with 11 bases between them. The CDR3 is made up of 12 amino acids. Germline V CDR1 and CDR2: SGHNT, YYREEE (reference sequence).